This TCR beta chain was retrieved from a study of T cells in Graves' hyperthyroidism and ophthalmopathy. General observations from the study: Blood also carried most thyroid clonotypes expanded above 0.001. Before onset, by a median of approximately 6.8 months, the model predicted ophthalmopathy.

Diagnosis rested on symptoms, serum thyroxine and TRAb, thyroid ultrasound, and orbital computed tomography. This sample holds PBMCs from 8.5 to 10 ml fresh peripheral blood. There are 15 residues in the CDR3. Per the germline V gene, CDR1 is DFQATT and CDR2 is SNEGSKA (reference sequence). V trimming: 3 bases; J trimming: 2 bases; junction bases outside the gene matches: 9. At least ten counts were recorded for this clonotype. Its cognate antigen is unknown. RNA transcripts were the template for amplifying TCR beta CDR3 regions. A set of HTBI primers served as the primers for a first-round RT-PCR of the TCR CDR3. TCRdb used MiXCR to reprocess the multiplex PCR reads, holding one entry per CDR3 protein. The sample consists of about 530,000 distinct CDR3 sequences, 17% of them appearing once.

The receptor's source is a young woman with Graves' ophthalmopathy. This chain connects TRBV20-1 to TRBJ2-7, with TRBD2 identical over 8 bases. Sequencing was done on a sample of blood. Here the CDR3 DNA reads TGCAGTGCTAGGGACTACCTAGCGGGTGCCTACGAGCAGTACTTC. It is translated as CSARDYLAGAYEQYF.